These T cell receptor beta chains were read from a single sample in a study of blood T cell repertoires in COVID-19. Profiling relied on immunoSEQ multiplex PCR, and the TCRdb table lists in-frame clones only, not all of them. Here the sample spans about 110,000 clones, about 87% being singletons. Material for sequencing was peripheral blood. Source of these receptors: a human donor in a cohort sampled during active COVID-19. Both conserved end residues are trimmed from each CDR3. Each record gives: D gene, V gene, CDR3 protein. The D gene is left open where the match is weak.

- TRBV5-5 ASSLETSPSSYNEQF
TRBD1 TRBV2 ASSAGQGLTGELF
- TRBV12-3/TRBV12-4 ASSFEGDQPQH
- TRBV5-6 ASSLEATASYEQY
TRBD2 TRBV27 ASTAPSGIGYNEQF
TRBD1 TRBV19 ASRTGVGELF
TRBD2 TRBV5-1 ASSQTVRLAGGLYEQY
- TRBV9 ASSPSAGVWTEAF
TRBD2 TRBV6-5 ASSYGGGNPYEQY
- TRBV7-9 ASSGGQHTEAF
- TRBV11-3 ASQRGWDSYEQY
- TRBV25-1 ASSEWGGSGHGNTIY
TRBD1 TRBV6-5 ASRLPGQGNSPLH
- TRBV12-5 ASGLSVNQPQH
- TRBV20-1 SATQGGEQY
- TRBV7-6 ASSLQADGNTIY
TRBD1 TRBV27 ASSPKLRDRGYRSFYNEQF
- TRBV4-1 ASSQRQVEGTGELF